These 5 T cell receptor beta chains came from one sample sequenced in a study of early T cells in non-severe SARS-CoV-2 infection. MiXCR was run by TCRdb on the 5' RACE reads, yielding one entry per CDR3 protein. The sample carries roughly 60,000 distinct CDR3 sequences, over 9% recorded once. This specimen was whole blood, taken at baseline. The receptors here all came from an adult who was a healthcare worker with PCR-confirmed SARS-CoV-2 infection or an uninfected control (not recorded which).

The chain joins TRBV6-6 to TRBJ2-3; D is perhaps TRBD1 (6 bases). Trimming stripped 2 bases from V and 2 bases from J, with 8 bases between. Germline V gives CDR1 MNHNY, CDR2 SVGAGI (reference sequence). This CDR3 spans 14 amino acids. The CDR3 DNA follows: TGTGCCAGCAGTTACGAGGGACACACAGATACGCAGTATTTT. Protein: CASSYEGHTDTQYF.

This clonotype was counted many times. The chain recombines TRBV5-1 with TRBJ1-1; D not certain. V lost 2 bases, J lost 1 base, and 15 bases lay in between. Looked up from germline, CDR1 is SGHRS and CDR2 is YFSETQ. This CDR3 is 16 amino acids long. For the CDR3, the DNA is TGCGCCAGCAGCTTTGAGGTTGGGGTGAAGAACACTGAAGCTTTCTTT. Translation gives CASSFEVGVKNTEAFF.

This chain connects TRBV10-3 to TRBJ2-7; D unclear. Germline lookup yields CDR1 ENHRY and CDR2 SYGVKD. The germline V and J ends were trimmed by 0 bases and 2 bases, with 8 bases remaining between them. The CDR3 has 14 amino acids. The chain's CDR3 is CAISESSKAYEQYF. CDR3 bases: TGTGCCATCAGTGAGTCGAGTAAGGCCTACGAGCAGTACTTC.

J is TRBJ2-5 and V is TRBV14, with D perhaps being TRBD1 or TRBD2 (5 bases each). The CDR3 extends over 14 amino acids. Germline V lookup: CDR1 SGHDN, CDR2 FVKESK. V lost 1 base to trimming and J lost 5 bases, with 11 bases between them. The CDR3 nucleotides read TGTGCCAGCAGCCAAGTGGGGACCATTGAGACCCAGTACTTC. As protein: CASSQVGTIETQYF. Based on the CDR3 plus reference TRBV14 and TRBJ2-5, the full variable domain is EAGVTQFPSHSVIEKGQTVTLRCDPISGHDNLYWYRRVMGKEIKFLLHFVKESKQDESGMPNNRFLAERTGGTYSTLKVQPAELEDSGVYFCASSQVGTIETQYFGPGTRLLVL.

CDR3 sequence reads: CASSLTGTSDEQYF. CDR3 nucleotides: TGTGCCAGCAGCCTCACCGGGACTAGTGACGAGCAGTACTTC. The rearrangement joins TRBV7-9 to TRBJ2-7; 8 bases fit TRBD2. Losses at the gene ends were 5 bases for V and 5 bases for J; bases not matched to a gene: 8. This CDR3 is built from 14 residues. CDR1 SEHNR and CDR2 FQNEAQ come from the germline V gene (reference sequence). The whole variable domain, remainder taken from reference TRBV7-9 and TRBJ2-7, is DTGVSQNPRHKITKRGQNVTFRCDPISEHNRLYWYRQTLGQGPEFLTYFQNEAQLEKSRLLSDRFSAERPKGSFSTLEIQRTEQGDSAMYLCASSLTGTSDEQYFGPGTRLTVT.